The sequence of this TCR beta chain was determined in a study of T cell repertoires in cytomegalovirus infection. Across the whole study: Matching HLA type, along with CMV infection, was indicated by public TCR beta signatures.

Trimming cost V 6 bases and J 1 base, with 17 bases left between them. The CDR3 has 16 residues. The sample holds many counts of this clonotype. MiXCR, run by TCRdb on the reads, gives a single entry per CDR3 protein. The table has around 130,000 distinct CDR3 sequences, 7% to 9.5% seen once; the top ten hold about 9.4%. Sequencing was done on a sample of PBMCs. The sequence came from a human donor in good health (CMV status not recorded). Some clones in this sample may be carry-over from other donors' samples. The chain carries TRBV12-3 or TRBV12-4 and TRBJ2-3; D is ambiguous. Here the CDR3 DNA reads TGTGCCAGCAGCTCCTGGGGTGGCGTGGGCACAGATACGCAGTATTTT. Encoded protein: CASSSWGGVGTDTQYF.